This TCR beta chain was captured in a study of cytotoxic CD8 clonotypes in ibrutinib-treated CLL. Study-wide background: Per sample, productive templates averaged roughly 230,000 and productive rearrangements averaged 94,082.

This CDR3 is 14 amino acids long. Per germline, CDR1 MNHEY and CDR2 SVGAGI. Trimming pared 5 bases from V and 1 base from J, leaving 10 bases between. TCRdb keeps only in-frame clones here, not all; method: immunoSEQ multiplex PCR. The sample gives approximately 200,000 clones, over 55% of which show up once; 10% to 15% is in the top ten. TCR beta libraries used 1.5 to 2 micrograms of DNA from cryopreserved PBMCs. This chain connects TRBV6-5 to TRBJ2-3; D remains unclear. This sample comprised PBMCs, obtained after 24 months of ibrutinib treatment. This TCR came from a human donor with chronic lymphocytic leukemia. In DNA form, the CDR3 reads TGTGCCAGCAGTCAAGGACCCGGCACAGATACGCAGTATTTT. It specifies CASSQGPGTDTQYF.